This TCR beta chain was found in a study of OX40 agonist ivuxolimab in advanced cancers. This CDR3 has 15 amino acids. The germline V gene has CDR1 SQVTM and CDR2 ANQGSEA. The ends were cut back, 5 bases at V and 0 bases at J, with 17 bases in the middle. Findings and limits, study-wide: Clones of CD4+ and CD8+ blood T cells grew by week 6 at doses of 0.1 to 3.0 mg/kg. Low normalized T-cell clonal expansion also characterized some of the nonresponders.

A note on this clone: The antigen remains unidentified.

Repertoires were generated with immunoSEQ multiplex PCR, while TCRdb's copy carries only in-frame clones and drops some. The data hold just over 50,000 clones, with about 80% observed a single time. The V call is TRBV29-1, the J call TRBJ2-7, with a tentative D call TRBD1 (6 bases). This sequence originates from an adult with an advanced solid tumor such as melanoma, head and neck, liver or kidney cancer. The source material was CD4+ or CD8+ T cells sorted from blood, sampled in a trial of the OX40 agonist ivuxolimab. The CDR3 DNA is TGCAGCGTTCGCTCGTACGGACAGAACTCCTACGAGCAGTACTTC. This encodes CSVRSYGQNSYEQYF.